These 22 T cell receptor beta chains were all obtained from the same sample, sequenced in a study of blood T cells in healthy people across ages (dated by TCRdb to the mid-2010s). Libraries were constructed by 5' RACE. The sample was run on an Illumina HiSeq 2500. The second PCR ran for roughly 7 to 11 cycles and used a J-beta primer mix along with a sample-barcoded 5' primer. The public reads were quality trimmed at Q25 with fastp and then assembled into clones with MiXCR by TCRdb, keeping productive beta chains. Rows are combined by CDR3 protein, so each entry shows the most common genes and DNA. In all, the sample holds approximately 700,000 distinct CDR3 sequences, and approximately 31% of those were seen once. The ten top clones hold approximately 15% of the sample. The source material was blood. These receptors all come from a woman of 80 years or more in good health. Donor details come from another sample of the same person, matched by shared clones.

The chain joins TRBV12-3 or TRBV12-4 to TRBJ2-2; TRBD2 matches 8 bases. V lost 3 bases, J lost 2 bases, and 5 bases stayed unmatched. The CDR3 runs to 16 residues. As DNA, the CDR3 is TGTGCCAGCAGTTTCCAGCGGGGGCTTAACACCGGGGAGCTGTTTTTT. It codes for CASSFQRGLNTGELFF.

The chain uses TRBV2 and TRBJ2-1; D gene uncertain. Trimming took 6 bases from V and 8 from J, leaving 17 bases between them. Germline loops: CDR1 SNHLY, CDR2 FYNNEI. This CDR3 contains 14 residues. The CDR3 is CASREKGLADEQFF. For the CDR3, the DNA is TGTGCCAGCAGGGAGAAGGGCCTGGCCGATGAGCAGTTCTTC.

This clonotype appeared many times. This sequence joins TRBV4-2 and TRBJ2-3; TRBD2 matches at 10 bases. This CDR3 is 16 amino acids long. The J segment lost 6 bases and the V segment lost 0 bases, leaving 6 bases of the junction unmatched. The germline V gene has CDR1 LGHNA and CDR2 YNFKEQ. The DNA for the CDR3 is TGTGCCAGCAGCCAAGATTCTAGCGGGGGATCGGATACGCAGTATTTT. Protein sequence: CASSQDSSGGSDTQYF.

The chain joins TRBV5-4 to TRBJ2-5; TRBD2 matches at 7 bases. This CDR3 comprises 14 residues. Germline values: CDR1 SGHNT, CDR2 YYREEE (reference sequence). The junction had 13 bases not matched to a gene; V was cut back by 1 base and J by 13 bases. The CDR3 sequence: CASSLSSGVNERYF. CDR3 DNA: TGTGCCAGCAGCTTGTCTAGCGGAGTTAATGAGCGGTACTTC.

This clonotype was detected a few times. The chain employs TRBV3-1 and TRBJ1-1; no clear D. The CDR3 runs 14 residues. Trimming removed 4 bases at V and 1 base at J, with 10 bases between. Germline CDR1 is LGHDT and CDR2 is YNNKEL (reference sequence). CDR3 amino acids: CASSPGLGNTEAFF. The CDR3 DNA is TGTGCCAGCAGCCCGGGCCTGGGGAACACTGAAGCTTTCTTT.

This clonotype was counted at least ten times. At one end, the junction sequence differs from germline, possibly due to a read error. The chain carries TRBV27 and TRBJ2-7; the match to TRBD1 covers 12 bases. Looked up from germline, CDR1 is MNHEY and CDR2 is SMNVEV (reference sequence). The CDR3 is 16 amino acids. CDR3 residues: CTSSLLLGTGGNEQYF. As DNA, the CDR3 is TGTACCAGCAGTTTATTGTTGGGGACAGGGGGCAACGAGCAGTACTTC.

This chain connects TRBV18 to TRBJ2-3, with 10 bases lining up with TRBD1. Germline lookup yields CDR1 KGHSH and CDR2 LQKENI. This CDR3 has 15 amino acids. The V segment lost 5 bases and the J segment 2 bases; nucleotides outside the gene matches: 4. The CDR3 region has the DNA TGTGCCAGCTCATTCGGACAGGGGGTCACAGATACGCAGTATTTT. This translates into CASSFGQGVTDTQYF.

This clonotype was detected many times. CDR3 sequence: CAISESQETQYF. The CDR3 nucleotides are TGTGCCATCAGTGAGTCACAAGAGACCCAGTACTTC. V is TRBV10-3 and J is TRBJ2-5; no definite D call. This CDR3 contains 12 residues. Germline lookup yields CDR1 ENHRY and CDR2 SYGVKD. V lost 0 bases, J lost 2 bases, and 1 base lay in between.

This clonotype came up once. J is TRBJ2-5 and V is TRBV20-1; 10 nucleotides match TRBD2. The germline V gene has CDR1 DFQATT and CDR2 SNEGSKA (reference sequence). The CDR3 is 12 residues long. The CDR3: CSLAGDQETQYF. In DNA form, the CDR3 reads TGCAGCCTAGCGGGGGATCAAGAGACCCAGTACTTC.

The table lists this clonotype with a few counts. The rearrangement uses TRBV11-2 and TRBJ2-5; no reliable D call. This CDR3 spans 14 amino acids. From germline, CDR1 is SGHAT and CDR2 FQNNGV. V dropped 2 bases and J dropped 4 bases, with 11 bases sitting between them. CDR3 loop: CASSLSRWGETQYF. The CDR3 DNA reads as TGTGCCAGCAGCTTATCCCGCTGGGGAGAGACCCAGTACTTC.

This clonotype was observed many times. The chain combines TRBV29-1 with TRBJ2-1; D remains ambiguous. Germline V gene lookup returns CDR1 SQVTM and CDR2 ANQGSEA. Trimming removed 7 bases from V and 0 bases from J, with 10 bases in between. There are 13 residues in the CDR3. CDR3 sequence: CSAPGPSYNEQFF. CDR3 coding DNA: TGCAGCGCCCCAGGACCCTCCTACAATGAGCAGTTCTTC.

The table lists this clonotype with many counts. The genes are TRBV20-1 and TRBJ2-3; TRBD2 matches at 8 bases. The CDR3 sequence is 14 residues long. V was pared by 5 bases and J by 0 bases, with 4 bases of the junction left unmatched. Germline V gives CDR1 DFQATT, CDR2 SNEGSKA (reference sequence). CDR3 DNA: TGCAGTGCTTGGACTAGCAGTAGCACAGATACGCAGTATTTT. This gives the protein CSAWTSSSTDTQYF.

This clonotype was seen repeatedly, ten times or more. The chain carries TRBV5-6 and TRBJ2-7, with D tentatively TRBD1 or TRBD2 (5 bases each). The germline V gene has CDR1 SGHDT and CDR2 YYEEEE. V lost 6 bases and J lost 2, with 18 bases in between. The CDR3 contains 15 residues. The CDR3 is CASNNWGIHTYEQYF. DNA of the CDR3: TGTGCCAGCAACAACTGGGGGATACACACCTACGAGCAGTACTTC.

In its sample, this clonotype was seen many times. CDR3 sequence: CASSSMTGGDTDTQYF. The CDR3 nucleotides are TGTGCCAGCAGTTCGATGACCGGGGGGGATACAGATACGCAGTATTTT. This chain links TRBV6-6 with TRBJ2-3; 8 nucleotides line up with TRBD2. The CDR3 has 16 residues. The germline CDR1 and CDR2 sequences are MNHNY and SVGAGI (reference sequence). The V and J ends lost 4 bases and 3 bases, in that order; junction bases with no gene match: 9.

This clonotype was recorded a few times. DNA for the CDR3: TGTGCCAGCAGCCAAGGGTCAGGGGGCGCGGGTCAGCCCCAGCATTTT. Amino acids: CASSQGSGGAGQPQHF. V usage is TRBV3-1 and J usage is TRBJ1-5; 8 nucleotides agree with TRBD1. Germline V gene sequence: CDR1 LGHDT, CDR2 YNNKEL (reference sequence). The CDR3 is 16 residues long. V lost 1 base and J lost 6; bases outside the gene matches: 8.

The CDR3 DNA follows: TGTGCCTGGAGCCTACTCCAGGGAAGAAATGAAAAACTGTTTTTT. Its translation is CAWSLLQGRNEKLFF. The gene calls are TRBV30 and TRBJ1-4, with D possibly being TRBD1 (5 bases). CDR3 length equals 15 residues. Germline loops: CDR1 GTSNPN, CDR2 SVGIG (reference sequence). Trimming cost V 3 bases and J 5 bases, with 16 bases left between them.

This clonotype has at least ten counts. The CDR3 is CASSRGGVHEQYF. For the CDR3, the DNA is TGTGCCAGCAGCCGGGGAGGGGTCCACGAGCAGTACTTC. The chain uses TRBV7-9 and TRBJ2-7; 7 bases align to TRBD2. The CDR3 contains 13 residues. The ends lost 5 bases at V and 5 bases at J; junction bases unmatched: 6. Germline V gene sequence: CDR1 SEHNR, CDR2 FQNEAQ (reference sequence).

For this clonotype: This may be a read error, as it is one base from a much larger clone. This chain connects TRBV5-1 to TRBJ2-4; 7 positions match TRBD1. Gene TRBJ2-7 matches the end of the DNA better, so the J call may be wrong. Germline-derived CDR1 and CDR2 are SGHRS and YFSETQ. CDR3 length equals 14 residues. In DNA form, the CDR3 reads TGCGCCAGCAGCTGGGCCCCGGGACAGCGCGAGCAGTACTTC. This encodes CASSWAPGQREQYF.

The J gene is TRBJ2-1, the V gene TRBV6-5; maybe TRBD1 (5 bases). The germline V and J ends were trimmed by 6 bases and 1 base, with 19 bases remaining between them. The CDR3 spans 17 residues. The V gene's germline CDR1 is MNHEY and CDR2 SVGAGI. In DNA, the CDR3 is TGTGCCAGCAGATATGGGCATGGGGCAGGTTCCTACAATGAGCAGTTCTTC. It translates to CASRYGHGAGSYNEQFF.

This clonotype appeared many times. The chain is built from TRBV5-1 and TRBJ2-5, with TRBD2 matching over 10 bases. The CDR3 is made up of 14 amino acids. The germline CDR1 and CDR2 sequences are SGHRS and YFSETQ. With V trimmed by 4 bases and J by 5 bases, 5 bases remained unmatched. The CDR3 bases are TGCGCCAGCAGCGACCTGGGACTAGCGGAGACCCAGTACTTC. This sequence encodes CASSDLGLAETQYF.

This clonotype appeared many times. This chain links TRBV27 with TRBJ2-5, with D possibly matching TRBD1 (6 bases). The CDR3 length is 15 residues. Trimming removed 6 bases from V and 4 bases from J, with 18 bases in between. Per germline, CDR1 MNHEY and CDR2 SMNVEV (reference sequence). In DNA form, the CDR3 reads TGTGCCAGCAGCTCCTCACCCGACAGGTTAGAGACCCAGTACTTC. The encoded protein is CASSSSPDRLETQYF.

This clonotype was detected only a few times. The V gene is TRBV6-2 or TRBV6-3, the J gene TRBJ1-5; possibly TRBD1 for D (5 bases). V shed 6 bases and J shed 4 bases, with 16 bases lying between them. This CDR3 is built from 15 residues. Germline CDR1 reads MNHEY; CDR2 reads SVGEGT. The CDR3 DNA sequence: TGTGCCAGCAGGCGCGATCAGGGAAGTAATCAGCCCCAGCATTTT. It yields the protein CASRRDQGSNQPQHF.